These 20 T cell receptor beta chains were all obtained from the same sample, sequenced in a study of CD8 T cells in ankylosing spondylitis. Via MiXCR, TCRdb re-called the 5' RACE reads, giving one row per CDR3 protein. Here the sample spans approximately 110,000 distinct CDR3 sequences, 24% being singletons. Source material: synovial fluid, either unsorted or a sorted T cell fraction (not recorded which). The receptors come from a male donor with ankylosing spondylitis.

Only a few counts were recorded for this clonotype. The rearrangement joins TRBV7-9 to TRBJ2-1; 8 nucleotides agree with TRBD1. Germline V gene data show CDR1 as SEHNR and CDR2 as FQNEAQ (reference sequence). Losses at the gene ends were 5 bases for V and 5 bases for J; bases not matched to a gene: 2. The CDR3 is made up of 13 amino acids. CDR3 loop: CASSVGQDNEQFF. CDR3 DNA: TGTGCCAGCAGCGTGGGACAGGACAATGAGCAGTTCTTC.

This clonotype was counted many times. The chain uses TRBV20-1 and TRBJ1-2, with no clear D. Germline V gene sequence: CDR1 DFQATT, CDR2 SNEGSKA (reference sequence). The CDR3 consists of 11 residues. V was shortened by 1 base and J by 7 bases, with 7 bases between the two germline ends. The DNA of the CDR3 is TGCAGTGCTAGAGGGGGTAGTGGCTACACCTTC. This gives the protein CSARGGSGYTF.

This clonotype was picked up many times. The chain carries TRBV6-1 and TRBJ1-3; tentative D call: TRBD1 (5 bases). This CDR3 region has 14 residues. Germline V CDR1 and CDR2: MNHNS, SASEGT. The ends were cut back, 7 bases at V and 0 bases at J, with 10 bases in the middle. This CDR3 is CASTRGASGNTIYF. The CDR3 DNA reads TGTGCCAGCACCCGGGGCGCCTCTGGAAACACCATATATTTT.

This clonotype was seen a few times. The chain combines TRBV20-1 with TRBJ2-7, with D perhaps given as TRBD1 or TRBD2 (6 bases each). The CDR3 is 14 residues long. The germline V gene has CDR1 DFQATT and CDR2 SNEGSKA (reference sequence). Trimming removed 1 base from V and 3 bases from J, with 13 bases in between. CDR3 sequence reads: CSARGGAPYYEQYV. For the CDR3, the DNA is TGCAGTGCTAGAGGGGGGGCCCCTTACTACGAGCAGTACGTC.

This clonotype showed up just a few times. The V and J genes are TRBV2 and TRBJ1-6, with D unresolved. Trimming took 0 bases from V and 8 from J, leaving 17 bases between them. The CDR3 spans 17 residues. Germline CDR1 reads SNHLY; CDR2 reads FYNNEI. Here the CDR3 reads CASSEALPGPGDSPLHF. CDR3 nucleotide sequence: TGTGCCAGCAGTGAAGCGCTTCCCGGGCCCGGAGATTCACCCCTCCACTTT.

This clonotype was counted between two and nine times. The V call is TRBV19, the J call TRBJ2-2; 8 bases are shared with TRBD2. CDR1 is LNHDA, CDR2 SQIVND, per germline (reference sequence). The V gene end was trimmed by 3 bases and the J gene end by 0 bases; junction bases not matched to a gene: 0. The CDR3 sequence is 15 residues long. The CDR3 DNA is TGTGCCAGTAGTATCGGGAGGGCGAACACCGGGGAGCTGTTTTTT. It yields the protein CASSIGRANTGELFF.

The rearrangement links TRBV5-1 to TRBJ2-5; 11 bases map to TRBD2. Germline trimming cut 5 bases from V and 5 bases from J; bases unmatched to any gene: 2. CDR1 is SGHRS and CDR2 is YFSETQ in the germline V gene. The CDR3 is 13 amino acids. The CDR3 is CASSSSGRETQYF. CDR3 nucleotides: TGCGCCAGCAGTTCTAGCGGGAGGGAGACCCAGTACTTC.

The CDR3 DNA follows: TGCGCCAGCAGACCGGACAGTTCCTACGAGCAGTACTTC. Translated, it gives CASRPDSSYEQYF. The rearrangement uses TRBV5-1 and TRBJ2-7, with D possibly being TRBD1 (6 bases). V lost 5 bases, J lost 1 base, and 10 bases lay in between. The germline gives CDR1 SGHRS, CDR2 YFSETQ. The CDR3 covers 13 residues.

The CDR3 is CASSLVAGAHNEQFF. CDR3 DNA sequence: TGTGCCAGCAGCTTAGTGGCGGGAGCGCACAATGAGCAGTTCTTC. This sequence joins TRBV11-3 and TRBJ2-1, with 7 bases fitting TRBD2. The V segment lost 1 base and the J segment 5 bases; nucleotides outside the gene matches: 5. This CDR3 contains 15 residues. Germline V gene sequence: CDR1 SGHNT, CDR2 YENEEA.

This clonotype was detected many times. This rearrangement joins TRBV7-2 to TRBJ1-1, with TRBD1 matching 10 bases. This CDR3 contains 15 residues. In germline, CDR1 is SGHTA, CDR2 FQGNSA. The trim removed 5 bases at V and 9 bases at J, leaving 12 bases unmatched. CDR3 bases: TGTGCCAGCAGCAAACAACCGGGACAGGGGTTGAAAGCTTTCTTT. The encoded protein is CASSKQPGQGLKAFF.

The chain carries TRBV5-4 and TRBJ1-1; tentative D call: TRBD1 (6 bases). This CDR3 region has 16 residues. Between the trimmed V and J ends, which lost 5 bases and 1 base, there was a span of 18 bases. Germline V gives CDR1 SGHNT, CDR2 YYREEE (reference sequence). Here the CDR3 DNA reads TGTGCCAGCAGTCGGGGCGGGGGCTGGGGGAACACTGAAGCTTTCTTT. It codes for CASSRGGGWGNTEAFF.

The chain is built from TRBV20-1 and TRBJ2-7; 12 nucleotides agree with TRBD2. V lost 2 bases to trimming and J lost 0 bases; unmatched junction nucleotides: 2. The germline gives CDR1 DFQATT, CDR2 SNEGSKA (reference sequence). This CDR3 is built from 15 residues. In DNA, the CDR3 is TGCAGTGCTAGACGACTAGCGGGAGTCTCCTACGAGCAGTACTTC. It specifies CSARRLAGVSYEQYF.

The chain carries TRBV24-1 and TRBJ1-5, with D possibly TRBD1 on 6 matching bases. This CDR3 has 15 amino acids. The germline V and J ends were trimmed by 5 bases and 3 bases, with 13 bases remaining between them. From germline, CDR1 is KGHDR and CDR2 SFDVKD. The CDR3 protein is CATSGGGGSNQPQHF. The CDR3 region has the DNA TGTGCCACCAGTGGAGGGGGAGGATCCAATCAGCCCCAGCATTTT.

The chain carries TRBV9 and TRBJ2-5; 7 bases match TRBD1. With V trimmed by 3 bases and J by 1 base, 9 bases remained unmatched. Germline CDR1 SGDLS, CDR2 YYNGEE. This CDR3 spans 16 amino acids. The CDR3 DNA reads TGTGCCAGCAGCGGTGATACAGGGGCTCTCCAAGAGACCCAGTACTTC. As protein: CASSGDTGALQETQYF.

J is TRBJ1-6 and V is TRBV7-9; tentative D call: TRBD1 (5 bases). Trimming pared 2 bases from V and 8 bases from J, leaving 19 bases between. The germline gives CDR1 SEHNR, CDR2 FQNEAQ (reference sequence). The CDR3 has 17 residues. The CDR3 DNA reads TGTGCCAGCAGCTTATTGGGCCCGTCGGACATCCATTCACCCCTCCACTTT. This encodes CASSLLGPSDIHSPLHF.

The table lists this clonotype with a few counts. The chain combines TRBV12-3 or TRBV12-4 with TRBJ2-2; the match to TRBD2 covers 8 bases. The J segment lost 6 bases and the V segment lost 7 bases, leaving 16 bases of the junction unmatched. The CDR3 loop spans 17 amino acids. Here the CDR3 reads CASTPLKSGSFPGELFF. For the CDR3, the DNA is TGTGCCAGCACCCCGTTGAAAAGCGGGAGCTTTCCCGGGGAGCTGTTTTTT.

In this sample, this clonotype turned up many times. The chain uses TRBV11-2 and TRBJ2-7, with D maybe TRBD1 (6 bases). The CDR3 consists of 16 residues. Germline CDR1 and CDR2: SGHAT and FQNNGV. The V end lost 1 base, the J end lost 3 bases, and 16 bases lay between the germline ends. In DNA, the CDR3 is TGTGCCAGCAGCTTAGGGGGTACAGGGAGTCACTACGAGCAGTACTTC. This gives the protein CASSLGGTGSHYEQYF.

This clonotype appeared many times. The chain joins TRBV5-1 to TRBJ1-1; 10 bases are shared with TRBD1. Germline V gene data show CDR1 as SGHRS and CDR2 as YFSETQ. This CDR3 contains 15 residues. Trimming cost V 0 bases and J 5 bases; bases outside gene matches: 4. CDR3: CASSLETGGRTEAFF. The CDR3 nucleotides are TGCGCCAGCAGCTTGGAGACAGGGGGCAGAACTGAAGCTTTCTTT.

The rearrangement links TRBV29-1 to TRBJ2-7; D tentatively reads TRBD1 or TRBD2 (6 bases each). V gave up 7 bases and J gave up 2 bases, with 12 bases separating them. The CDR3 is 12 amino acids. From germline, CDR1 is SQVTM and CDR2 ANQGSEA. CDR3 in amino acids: CSAEGGPYEQYF. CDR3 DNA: TGCAGCGCCGAAGGGGGGCCCTACGAGCAGTACTTC.

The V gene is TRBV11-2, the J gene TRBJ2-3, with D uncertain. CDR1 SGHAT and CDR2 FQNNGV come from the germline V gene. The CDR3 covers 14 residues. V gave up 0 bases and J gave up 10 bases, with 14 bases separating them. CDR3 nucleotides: TGTGCCAGCAGCTTAGATCGGCAGGCCCCGGCGCAGTATTTT. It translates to CASSLDRQAPAQYF.